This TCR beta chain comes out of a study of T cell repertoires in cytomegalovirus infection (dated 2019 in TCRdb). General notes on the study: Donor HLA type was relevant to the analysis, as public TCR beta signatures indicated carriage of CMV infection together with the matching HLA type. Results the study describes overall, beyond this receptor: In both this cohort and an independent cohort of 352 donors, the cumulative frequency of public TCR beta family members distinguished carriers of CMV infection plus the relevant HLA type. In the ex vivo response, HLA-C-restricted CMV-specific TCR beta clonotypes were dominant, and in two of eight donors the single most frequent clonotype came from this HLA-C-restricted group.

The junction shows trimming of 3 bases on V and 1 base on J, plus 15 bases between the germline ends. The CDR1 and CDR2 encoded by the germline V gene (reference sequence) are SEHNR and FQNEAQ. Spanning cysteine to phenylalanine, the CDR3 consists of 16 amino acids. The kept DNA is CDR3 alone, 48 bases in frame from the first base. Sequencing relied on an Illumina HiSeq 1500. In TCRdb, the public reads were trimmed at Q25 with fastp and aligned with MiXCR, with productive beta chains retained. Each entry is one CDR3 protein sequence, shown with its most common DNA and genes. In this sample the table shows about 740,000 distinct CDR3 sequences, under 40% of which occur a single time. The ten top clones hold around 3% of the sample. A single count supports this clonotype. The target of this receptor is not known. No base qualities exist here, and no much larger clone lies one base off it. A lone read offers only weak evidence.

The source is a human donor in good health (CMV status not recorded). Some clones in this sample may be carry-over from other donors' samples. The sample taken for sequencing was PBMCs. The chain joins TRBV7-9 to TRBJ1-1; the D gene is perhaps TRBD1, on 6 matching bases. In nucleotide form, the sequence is TGTGCCAGCAGCTTGGAGCTCAGGGGAAAGAACACTGAAGCTTTCTTT. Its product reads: CASSLELRGKNTEAFF.